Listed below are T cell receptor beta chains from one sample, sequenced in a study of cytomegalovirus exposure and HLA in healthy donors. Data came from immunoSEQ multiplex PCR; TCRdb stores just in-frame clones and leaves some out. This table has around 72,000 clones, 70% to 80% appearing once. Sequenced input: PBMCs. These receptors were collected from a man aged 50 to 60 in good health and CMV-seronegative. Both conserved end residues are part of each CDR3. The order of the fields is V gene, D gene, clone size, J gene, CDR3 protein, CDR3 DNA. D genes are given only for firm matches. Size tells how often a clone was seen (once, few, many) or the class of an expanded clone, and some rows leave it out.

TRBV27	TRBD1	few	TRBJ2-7	CASCRDRGYEQYF	TGTGCCAGCTGCCGGGACAGGGGCTACGAGCAGTACTTC
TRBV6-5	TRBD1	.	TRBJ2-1	CASSSSTGSYNEQFF	TGTGCCAGCAGTTCATCGACAGGGTCCTACAATGAGCAGTTCTTC
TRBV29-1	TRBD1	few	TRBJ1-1	CSVGAGGGTEAFF	TGCAGCGTTGGTGCAGGGGGTGGCACTGAAGCTTTCTTT
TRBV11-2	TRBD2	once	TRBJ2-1	CASSTITSGGYGEQFF	TGTGCCAGCAGCACCATCACTAGCGGGGGGTACGGTGAGCAGTTCTTC
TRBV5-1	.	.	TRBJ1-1	CASREFMNTEAFF	TGCGCCAGCCGAGAATTCATGAACACTGAAGCTTTCTTT
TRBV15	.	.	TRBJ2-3	CATSRELTSTDTQYF	TGTGCCACCAGCAGAGAACTAACTAGCACAGATACGCAGTATTTT
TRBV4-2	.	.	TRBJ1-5	CASGNRDLSNQPQHF	TGTGCCAGCGGCAACAGGGACCTTAGCAATCAGCCCCAGCATTTT
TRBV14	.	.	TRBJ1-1	CASSRDIRATEAFF	TGTGCCAGCAGCCGGGACATTCGGGCCACTGAAGCTTTCTTT
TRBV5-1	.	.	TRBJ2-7	CASSLAGIFNEQYF	TGCGCCAGCAGCTTGGCAGGGATTTTTAACGAGCAGTACTTC
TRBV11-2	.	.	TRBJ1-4	CASTRGTPGINEKLFF	TGTGCCAGCACCAGAGGGACTCCGGGAATAAATGAAAAACTGTTTTTT
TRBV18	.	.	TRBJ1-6	CASSPEQGRNSPLHF	TGTGCCAGCTCACCCGAACAGGGCAGGAATTCACCCCTCCACTTT
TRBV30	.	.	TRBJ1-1	CAWSVLVFGSEAFF	TGTGCCTGGAGTGTACTCGTTTTCGGGTCCGAAGCTTTCTTT
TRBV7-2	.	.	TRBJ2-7	CASSAQSGAYEQYF	TGTGCCAGCAGCGCCCAGTCGGGGGCCTACGAGCAGTACTTC
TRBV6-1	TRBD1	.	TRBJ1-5	CASSGQGGTVQAQHF	TGTGCCAGCAGTGGGCAGGGTGGGACAGTCCAGGCCCAGCATTTT
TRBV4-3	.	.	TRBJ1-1	CASSPTGGDTEAFF	TGCGCCAGCAGCCCGACCGGCGGAGACACTGAAGCTTTCTTT
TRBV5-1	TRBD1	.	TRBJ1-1	CASSLGTGLNTEAFF	TGCGCCAGCAGCTTGGGGACAGGGTTAAACACTGAAGCTTTCTTT
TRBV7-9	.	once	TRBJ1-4	CASSPTEPSNEKLFF	TGTGCCAGCAGTCCCACTGAGCCATCTAATGAAAAACTGTTTTTT
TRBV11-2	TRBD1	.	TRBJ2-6	CASSRTGGSGANVLTF	TGTGCCAGCAGCCGTACAGGGGGCAGTGGGGCCAACGTCCTGACTTTC
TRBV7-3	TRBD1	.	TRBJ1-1	CASSETLGQTAEAFF	TGTGCCAGCAGCGAGACCCTGGGACAGACAGCTGAAGCTTTCTTT
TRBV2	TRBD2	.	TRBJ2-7	CASSLSGTSGAAF	TGTGCCAGCAGTTTATCCGGGACTAGCGGAGCAGCCTTC
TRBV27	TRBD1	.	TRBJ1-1	CASSGTGAGTEAFF	TGTGCCAGCAGTGGGACAGGGGCGGGCACTGAAGCTTTCTTT
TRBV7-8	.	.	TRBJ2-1	CASSADRTYEQFF	TGTGCCAGCAGCGCAGACAGGACCTATGAGCAGTTCTTC
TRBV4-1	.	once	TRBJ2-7	CASSPYSGTSYEQYF	TGCGCCAGCAGCCCGTATTCGGGGACTTCCTACGAGCAGTACTTC
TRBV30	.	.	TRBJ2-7	CAWSVPLGRRYEQYF	TGTGCCTGGAGTGTACCGTTGGGCAGACGTTACGAGCAGTACTTC
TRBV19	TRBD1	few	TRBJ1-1	CASHRGVGTEAFF	TGTGCCAGTCACAGGGGTGTGGGAACTGAAGCTTTCTTT
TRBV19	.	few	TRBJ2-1	CASSNVGHSYNEQFF	TGTGCCAGTAGTAATGTGGGGCACTCCTACAATGAGCAGTTCTTC
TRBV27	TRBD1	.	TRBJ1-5	CASSIRQGLNQPQHF	TGTGCCAGCAGTATCCGACAGGGTTTAAATCAGCCCCAGCATTTT
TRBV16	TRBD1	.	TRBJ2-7	CASSDPTSGTGFDEQYF	TGTGCCAGCAGCGACCCCACCTCCGGGACAGGGTTCGACGAGCAGTACTTC
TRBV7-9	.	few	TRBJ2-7	CASNTGSYEQYF	TGTGCCAGCAATACGGGGTCCTACGAGCAGTACTTC
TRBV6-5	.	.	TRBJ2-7	CASSGLSYEQYF	TGTGCCAGCAGTGGACTTAGCTACGAGCAGTACTTC
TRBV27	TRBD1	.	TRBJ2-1	CASSFLDRGENEQFF	TGTGCCAGCAGTTTTTTGGACAGGGGTGAAAATGAGCAGTTCTTC
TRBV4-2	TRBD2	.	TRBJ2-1	CASSVGTSGNNEQFF	TGTGCCAGCAGCGTCGGGACTAGCGGTAACAATGAGCAGTTCTTC